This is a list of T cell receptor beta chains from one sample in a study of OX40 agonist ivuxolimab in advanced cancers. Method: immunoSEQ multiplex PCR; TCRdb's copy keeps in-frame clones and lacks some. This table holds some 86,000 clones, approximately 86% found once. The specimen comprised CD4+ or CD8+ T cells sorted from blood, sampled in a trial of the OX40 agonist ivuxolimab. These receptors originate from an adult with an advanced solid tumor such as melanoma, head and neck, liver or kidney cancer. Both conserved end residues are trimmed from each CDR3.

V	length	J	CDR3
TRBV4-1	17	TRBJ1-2	ASSQKDQRWPPRDYGYT
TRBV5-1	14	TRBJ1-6	ASSFQGRRLNSPLH
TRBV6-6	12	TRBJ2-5	ASTFISGQETQY
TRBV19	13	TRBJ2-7	ASSIDSQGRYEQY
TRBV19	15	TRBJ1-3	ASSIWGHRGSGNTIY
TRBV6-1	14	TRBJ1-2	ASSESPSRGTYGYT
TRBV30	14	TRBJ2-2	AWTWGLAGNTGELF
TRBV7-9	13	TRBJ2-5	ASSSGLAGKETQY
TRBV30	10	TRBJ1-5	AWEERGQPQH
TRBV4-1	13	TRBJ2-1	ASSSILGQYNEQF
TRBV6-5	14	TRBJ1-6	ASSYRGDSFNSPLH
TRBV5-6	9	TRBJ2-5	ASSFGETQY
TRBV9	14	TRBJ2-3	ASSVDAGVLTDTQY
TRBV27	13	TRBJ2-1	ASSLSASGVQEQF
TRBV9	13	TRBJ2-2	ASSSRLAFGGELF
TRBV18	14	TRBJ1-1	ASSPPLGQGNTEAF
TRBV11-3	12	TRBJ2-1	ASSLVDEGNEQF